One sample yielded the 15 T cell receptor beta chains listed below, sequenced in a study of cytomegalovirus exposure and HLA in healthy donors. The study ran its PCR with 60 Vbeta and 13 Jbeta primers. Data came from immunoSEQ multiplex PCR; TCRdb stores just in-frame clones and leaves some out. The repertoire holds about 150,000 clones, 65% to 90% seen once, with under 8% in the top ten. The sample comprised PBMCs. These TCRs come from a woman in her forties or fifties in good health and CMV-seropositive.

The V gene is TRBV7-8, the J gene TRBJ2-1; D is unclear. The CDR3 is 11 residues long. The germline V gene encodes CDR1 SGHVS and CDR2 FQNEAQ. V was clipped by 6 bases and J by 10 bases, with 10 bases between them. CDR3 sequence (DNA): TGTGCCAGCAGTCCGCAGAGGGAGCAGTTCTTC. Its translation: CASSPQREQFF.

This rearrangement joins TRBV18 to TRBJ2-7, with TRBD1 matching 8 bases. Germline CDR1 is KGHSH and CDR2 is LQKENI. The CDR3 runs 14 residues. The V gene end was trimmed by 4 bases and the J gene end by 5 bases; junction bases not matched to a gene: 7. This CDR3 reads CASSLGQEGNEQYF. The CDR3 coding sequence is TGTGCCAGCTCACTGGGACAGGAAGGAAACGAGCAGTACTTC.

The CDR3 DNA follows: TGTGCCAGCAGCTTTGACCAGGGCCTTCTGGGCTACACCTTC. Residues: CASSFDQGLLGYTF. V usage is TRBV11-2 and J usage is TRBJ1-2; D perhaps matches TRBD1 (5 bases). Deletions cut 3 bases from V and 8 bases from J, with 16 bases between. Germline assignment: CDR1 SGHAT and CDR2 FQNNGV. This CDR3 spans 14 amino acids.

This clone is a singleton in its sample. This sequence joins TRBV18 and TRBJ1-2; D ambiguous. The CDR3 consists of 13 residues. Germline V gene data show CDR1 as KGHSH and CDR2 as LQKENI. V lost 2 bases and J 2 bases, leaving 6 bases between the germline ends. The CDR3: CASSPSGNYGYTF. CDR3 DNA: TGTGCCAGCTCACCATCGGGGAACTATGGCTACACCTTC.

V is TRBV5-1 and J is TRBJ2-1; TRBD1 aligns across 7 bases. Germline trimming cut 1 base from V and 6 bases from J; bases unmatched to any gene: 16. Germline lookup yields CDR1 SGHRS and CDR2 YFSETQ. CDR3 length: 18 residues. This CDR3 reads CASSLLTGASLQTNEQFF. CDR3 in DNA: TGCGCCAGCAGCTTGCTAACAGGGGCGAGTCTTCAAACCAATGAGCAGTTCTTC.

This chain connects TRBV9 to TRBJ1-3; D is perhaps TRBD1 (5 bases). Deletions cut 4 bases from V and 0 bases from J, with 14 bases between. The CDR3 length is 16 residues. From germline, CDR1 is SGDLS and CDR2 YYNGEE. This CDR3 reads CASSSGGVSSGNTIYF. In DNA, the CDR3 is TGTGCCAGCAGCTCCGGGGGGGTCTCCTCTGGAAACACCATATATTTT.

This clone was seen more than once but under ten times. The chain is built from TRBV13 and TRBJ1-2, with TRBD1 as a possible D gene (5 bases). The CDR3 covers 13 residues. V gave up 4 bases and J gave up 2 bases, with 8 bases separating them. Germline V lookup: CDR1 PRHDT, CDR2 FYEKMQ (reference sequence). The CDR3 region is CASSSQGNYGYTF. The CDR3 bases are TGTGCCAGCAGCTCTCAGGGCAACTATGGCTACACCTTC.

The J gene is TRBJ2-5, the V gene TRBV7-2; TRBD2 matches at 12 bases. The ends lost 7 bases at V and 2 bases at J; junction bases unmatched: 5. There are 15 residues in the CDR3. CDR1 is SGHTA, CDR2 FQGNSA, per germline. CDR3 residues: CASKTGLAGQETQYF. CDR3 sequence (DNA): TGTGCCAGCAAAACCGGACTAGCGGGGCAAGAGACCCAGTACTTC.

This clone is a singleton in its sample. The rearrangement links TRBV27 to TRBJ2-1; TRBD2 matches 10 bases. Trimming took 8 bases from V and 0 from J; bases not matched to a gene: 13. The CDR3 has 18 residues. From germline, CDR1 is MNHEY and CDR2 SMNVEV (reference sequence). Written as DNA, the CDR3 is TGTGCCAGCGCGGGGGGTAGCGGGGGGTCAAGCTCCTACAATGAGCAGTTCTTC. The encoded protein is CASAGGSGGSSSYNEQFF.

The chain joins TRBV27 to TRBJ1-1; 7 bases map to TRBD1. Germline trimming cut 1 base from V and 5 bases from J; bases unmatched to any gene: 4. CDR1 MNHEY and CDR2 SMNVEV come from the germline V gene (reference sequence). The CDR3 is made up of 14 amino acids. The CDR3 coding sequence is TGTGCCAGCAGTTTATGGCCAGGGGGGACTGAAGCTTTCTTT. It encodes CASSLWPGGTEAFF.

V gene TRBV5-1 combines with J gene TRBJ2-5; possibly TRBD1 for D (6 bases). CDR1 SGHRS and CDR2 YFSETQ come from the germline V gene. This CDR3 comprises 14 residues. V lost 4 bases to trimming and J lost 2 bases, with 12 bases between them. In DNA, the CDR3 is TGCGCCAGCAGCAACAAACAGGGACAAGAGACCCAGTACTTC. It encodes CASSNKQGQETQYF. The full variable domain, rest sourced from reference TRBV5-1 and TRBJ2-5, is KAGVTQTPRYLIKTRGQQVTLSCSPISGHRSVSWYQQTPGQGLQFLFEYFSETQRNKGNFPGRFSGRQFSNSRSEMNVSTLELGDSALYLCASSNKQGQETQYFGPGTRLLVL.

This chain joins TRBV2 and TRBJ1-5, with D unclear. V dropped 6 bases and J dropped 0 bases, with 6 bases sitting between them. CDR1 and CDR2 (germline): SNHLY, FYNNEI. This CDR3 is 13 amino acids long. The DNA of the CDR3 is TGTGCCAGCAGGGCAGATAGCAATCAGCCCCAGCATTTT. It encodes CASRADSNQPQHF. Supplemented by reference TRBV2 and TRBJ1-5, the full variable domain reads EPEVTQTPSHQVTQMGQEVILRCVPISNHLYFYWYRQILGQKVEFLVSFYNNEISEKSEIFDDQFSVERPDGSNFTLKIRSTKLEDSAMYFCASRADSNQPQHFGDGTRLSIL.

The V call is TRBV27, the J call TRBJ2-7; 12 bases line up with TRBD1. Per germline, CDR1 MNHEY and CDR2 SMNVEV (reference sequence). Losses at the gene ends were 4 bases for V and 4 bases for J; bases not matched to a gene: 8. The CDR3 contains 16 residues. This CDR3 is CASSWTRGQGAYEQYF. The DNA for the CDR3 is TGTGCCAGCAGTTGGACGCGGGGACAGGGGGCTTACGAGCAGTACTTC.

The chain recombines TRBV15 with TRBJ1-5; D is possibly TRBD1 (6 bases). Per the germline V gene, CDR1 is LNHNV and CDR2 is YYDKDF (reference sequence). V shed 1 base and J shed 2 bases, with 9 bases lying between them. There are 15 residues in the CDR3. CDR3 loop: CATSRVGGGNQPQHF. For the CDR3, the DNA is TGTGCCACCAGCAGAGTAGGGGGGGGCAATCAGCCCCAGCATTTT.

The J gene is TRBJ1-6, the V gene TRBV6-6; 7 bases map to TRBD1. In germline, CDR1 is MNHNY, CDR2 SVGAGI (reference sequence). The CDR3 has 15 residues. V lost 4 bases to trimming and J lost 7 bases; unmatched junction nucleotides: 7. CDR3 in amino acids: CASSSRPGGNSPLHF. The CDR3, as DNA: TGTGCCAGCAGTTCCCGTCCAGGGGGGAATTCACCCCTCCACTTT.